This TCR beta chain appears in the sequencing data of a study of blood T cells in healthy people across ages. Study findings and constraints: A roughly linear age-dependent decrease characterized TCR beta diversity per million T cells. The long-lived group displayed more naive CD4+ cells, plus higher diversity, than the aged donors did. Any conclusive comparison of naive versus antigen-experienced cells was prevented by using unsorted PBMCs.

About this clonotype: What it binds is not known.

Researchers isolated at least 6.5 million PBMCs per sample. The CDR3 is made up of 12 amino acids. The germline gives CDR1 MGHDK, CDR2 SYGVNS. Trimming removed 4 bases from V and 5 bases from J, with 8 bases in between. A sample-barcoded 5' primer and a J-beta primer mix were used in a second PCR of about 7 to 12 cycles. TCRdb recomputed calls from the 5' RACE reads with MiXCR, one row per CDR3 protein. The sample yields hundreds of thousands of distinct CDR3 sequences, approximately 44% seen once. V and J are TRBV25-1 and TRBJ1-2; no clear D gene. The sequenced sample was blood. The origin of this receptor is a man aged 55 to 70 in good health. CDR3 sequence (DNA): TGTGCCAGCAGTGGATCTTGGTATGGCTACACCTTC. It translates to CASSGSWYGYTF.